This entry lists 18 T cell receptor beta chains sequenced from one sample in a study of cytomegalovirus exposure and HLA in healthy donors. The primer mix had 60 Vbeta and 13 Jbeta primers. Profiling relied on immunoSEQ multiplex PCR, and the TCRdb table lists in-frame clones only, not all of them. The sample yields about 150,000 clones, 84% seen once. The source material was PBMCs. These TCRs come from a boy younger than 10 in good health and CMV-seronegative.

The V gene is TRBV5-1, the J gene TRBJ2-5; 8 nucleotides agree with TRBD1. Germline V gives CDR1 SGHRS, CDR2 YFSETQ. Trimming removed 4 bases from V and 4 bases from J; junction bases left unmatched: 3. This CDR3 spans 13 amino acids. As DNA, the CDR3 is TGCGCCAGCAGCCCAGACAGGGGAGAGACCCAGTACTTC. This gives the protein CASSPDRGETQYF.

The V call is TRBV4-1, the J call TRBJ1-1; D call uncertain. Trimming removed 4 bases from V and 0 bases from J, with 21 bases in between. The germline V gene has CDR1 MGHRA and CDR2 YSYEKL. The CDR3 is 18 amino acids. CDR3 in amino acids: CASSPLFGSAAMNTEAFF. Here the CDR3 DNA reads TGCGCCAGCAGCCCTCTTTTTGGATCCGCGGCAATGAACACTGAAGCTTTCTTT.

This chain connects TRBV27 to TRBJ2-7, with D maybe TRBD1 (6 bases). CDR1 MNHEY and CDR2 SMNVEV come from the germline V gene (reference sequence). The CDR3 has 14 residues. Trimming took off 0 bases at V and 4 bases at J, with 10 bases between the two ends. Written as DNA, the CDR3 is TGTGCCAGCAGTTTATCGACAGGCAGGTACGAGCAGTACTTC. This codes for CASSLSTGRYEQYF.

The CDR3 DNA follows: TGTGCCAGTAGTATAGTACGGCAGGGGGCGGTCGGGGAGCTGTTTTTT. Translating gives CASSIVRQGAVGELFF. V gene TRBV19 combines with J gene TRBJ2-2, with 8 bases lining up with TRBD1. V lost 1 base and J lost 7; bases outside the gene matches: 8. The CDR3 length is 16 residues. Germline values: CDR1 LNHDA, CDR2 SQIVND (reference sequence).

The chain recombines TRBV9 with TRBJ2-2, with 9 nucleotides matching TRBD2. Germline trimming cut 0 bases from V and 6 bases from J; bases unmatched to any gene: 6. Per the germline V gene, CDR1 is SGDLS and CDR2 is YYNGEE. The CDR3 consists of 16 residues. The CDR3 sequence is CASSVVGREGPGELFF. The CDR3 DNA reads as TGTGCCAGCAGCGTAGTTGGGCGGGAGGGCCCCGGGGAGCTGTTTTTT.

The gene calls are TRBV29-1 and TRBJ2-2; possible D gene TRBD1, 6 bases. Germline V CDR1 and CDR2: SQVTM, ANQGSEA. There are 11 residues in the CDR3. The V end was cut by 6 bases, the J end by 6 bases, with 8 bases between. The CDR3 sequence: CSVQGSGELFF. CDR3 coding DNA: TGCAGCGTACAGGGATCCGGGGAGCTGTTTTTT.

The J gene is TRBJ2-7, the V gene TRBV5-1, with 9 bases matching TRBD2. Trimming at V came to 0 bases and at J to 5 bases, leaving 6 bases not matched to a gene. The CDR3 is 15 amino acids. CDR1 and CDR2 from the germline V gene are SGHRS and YFSETQ. CDR3 loop: CASSLGLAGRDEQYF. CDR3 sequence (DNA): TGCGCCAGCAGCTTGGGGCTAGCGGGACGTGACGAGCAGTACTTC.

The V call is TRBV10-1, the J call TRBJ2-1; 13 nucleotides align to TRBD2. The CDR3 runs 18 residues. V shed 3 bases, J shed 7 bases, and the junction held 12 bases outside the gene matches. CDR1 is WNHNN, CDR2 SYGVQD, per germline (reference sequence). The CDR3 spells CASSDPGTSGKLRNEQFF. In DNA form, the CDR3 reads TGCGCCAGCAGTGACCCCGGGACTAGCGGGAAGTTGAGAAATGAGCAGTTCTTC.

This clone showed up just once. The chain employs TRBV5-6 and TRBJ2-7; TRBD2 matches 11 bases. The V gene end was trimmed by 2 bases and the J gene end by 7 bases; junction bases not matched to a gene: 5. Germline lookup yields CDR1 SGHDT and CDR2 YYEEEE. The length of the CDR3 is 14 residues. The CDR3 sequence is CASSLLAGEWEQYF. CDR3 DNA: TGTGCCAGCAGCTTACTAGCGGGAGAGTGGGAGCAGTACTTC.

The V and J genes are TRBV28 and TRBJ2-7; 14 bases agree with TRBD2. J was trimmed by 0 bases and V by 5 bases; bases with no gene match: 6. CDR1 is MDHEN and CDR2 is SYDVKM in the germline V gene. The CDR3 has 17 amino acids. The CDR3 DNA is TGTGCCAGCAGTCCCGGGACTAGCGGGAGTCACTCCTACGAGCAGTACTTC. Translating gives CASSPGTSGSHSYEQYF.

About this clone itself: As the CDR3 is not closed by the conserved phenylalanine or tryptophan, this likely results from a read error. The CDR3 spells CASSETSPYEQYL. The CDR3 DNA is TGTGCCAGCAGTGAAACTAGTCCCTACGAGCAGTACCTC. The V and J genes are TRBV6-1 and TRBJ2-7, with D tentatively TRBD2 (5 bases). CDR1 MNHNS and CDR2 SASEGT come from the germline V gene. Trimming shortened V by 2 bases and J by 2 bases, and 7 bases separated the two germline ends. The CDR3 runs to 13 residues.

The chain joins TRBV6-1 to TRBJ2-7; 10 nucleotides align to TRBD2. In germline, CDR1 is MNHNS, CDR2 SASEGT. The CDR3 covers 15 residues. V gave up 1 base and J gave up 3 bases; unmatched junction bases: 3. The chain's CDR3 is CASSEGLAGDYEQYF. In nucleotides, the CDR3 is TGTGCCAGCAGTGAAGGGCTAGCGGGAGACTACGAGCAGTACTTC.

V is TRBV14 and J is TRBJ2-7; 7 nucleotides line up with TRBD1. In germline, CDR1 is SGHDN, CDR2 FVKESK. V trimming: 2 bases; J trimming: 4 bases; junction bases outside the gene matches: 14. CDR3 size: 17 residues. DNA for the CDR3: TGTGCCAGCAGCCAACGACAGGGCGTTGGGATCATTTACGAGCAGTACTTC. It codes for CASSQRQGVGIIYEQYF.

This clone was found once. The chain combines TRBV11-2 with TRBJ2-2; D unclear. V was trimmed by 8 bases and J by 6 bases, leaving 7 bases between them. This CDR3 is 11 amino acids long. In germline, CDR1 is SGHAT, CDR2 FQNNGV. The CDR3 DNA sequence: TGTGCCAGCGTGGCCGCCGGGGAGCTGTTTTTT. Its protein product is CASVAAGELFF.

The rearrangement links TRBV5-6 to TRBJ2-1, with 10 bases lining up with TRBD1. Germline assignment: CDR1 SGHDT and CDR2 YYEEEE. J gave up 8 bases and V 6 bases, and 8 bases lay outside the gene matches. This CDR3 is built from 14 residues. The DNA of the CDR3 is TGTGCCAGCATCGGGGACAGGGGAAGCGATGAGCAGTTCTTC. This codes for CASIGDRGSDEQFF.

This chain connects TRBV7-6 to TRBJ2-7, with D maybe TRBD2 (7 bases). The CDR3 extends over 15 amino acids. The germline gives CDR1 SGHVS, CDR2 FNYEAQ. V was pared by 0 bases and J by 2 bases, with 11 bases between. CDR3 DNA: TGTGCCAGCAGCTTAGCCCCGGGGGGCACCTACGAGCAGTACTTC. Amino acid sequence: CASSLAPGGTYEQYF.

The chain recombines TRBV15 with TRBJ1-4; 7 nucleotides match TRBD1. This CDR3 has 15 residues. J was trimmed by 7 bases and V by 1 base; bases with no gene match: 6. Germline CDR1 LNHNV, CDR2 YYDKDF (reference sequence). DNA of the CDR3: TGTGCCACCAGCAGAGGAGGGGGCTTAACTGAAAAACTGTTTTTT. Its translation is CATSRGGGLTEKLFF.

CDR3 amino acids: CASSHTQGGKGGYTF. In nucleotides, the CDR3 is TGTGCCAGCAGCCATACACAGGGTGGGAAGGGGGGCTACACCTTC. This chain uses TRBV9 with TRBJ1-2; the D gene is possibly TRBD1 (6 bases). V was pared by 4 bases and J by 8 bases, with 21 bases between. The CDR3 consists of 15 residues. Germline lookup yields CDR1 SGDLS and CDR2 YYNGEE.